What follows are 21 T cell receptor beta chains derived from one specimen sequenced in a study of metastatic and nonmetastatic thyroid tumors. No patient had received any treatment before thyroid surgery. Using MiXCR, TCRdb re-called clones from the PCR reads. The repertoire holds approximately 16,000 clones, with roughly 29% as singletons. Sequencing used blood. Source of these receptors: a female donor with papillary thyroid cancer or a benign thyroid nodule (not recorded which). Some clones in this sample may be carry-over from other donors' samples.

The chain has TRBV4-1 and TRBJ2-7, with D unclear. Trimming removed 4 bases from V and 0 bases from J, with 7 bases in between. Germline lookup yields CDR1 MGHRA and CDR2 YSYEKL. The CDR3 spans 13 residues. CDR3 amino acids: CASSPPLSYEQYF. CDR3 nucleotide sequence: TGCGCCAGCAGCCCCCCCCTCTCCTACGAGCAGTACTTC.

There are many counts of this clone. The chain employs TRBV7-9 and TRBJ1-6; 7 nucleotides line up with TRBD1. The CDR3 extends over 15 amino acids. Per germline, CDR1 SEHNR and CDR2 FQNEAQ (reference sequence). V lost 5 bases and J lost 8; bases outside the gene matches: 9. CDR3 loop: CASSRDSRVDSPLHF. CDR3 nucleotide sequence: TGTGCCAGCAGCCGGGACAGCCGGGTCGATTCACCCCTCCACTTT.

This clone was seen ten or more times. The chain uses TRBV3-1 and TRBJ2-7, with TRBD1 matching over 7 bases. V lost 4 bases to trimming and J lost 6 bases; unmatched junction nucleotides: 9. The length of the CDR3 is 14 residues. Germline V CDR1 and CDR2: LGHDT, YNNKEL (reference sequence). The CDR3 spells CASSRDRAVPEQYF. DNA of the CDR3: TGTGCCAGCAGCCGAGACAGGGCGGTCCCCGAGCAGTACTTC.

V and J are TRBV18 and TRBJ2-6; the D is unclear. The germline V gene encodes CDR1 KGHSH and CDR2 LQKENI. Trimming cost V 1 base and J 4 bases, with 8 bases left between them. The CDR3 length is 15 residues. Here the CDR3 reads CASSPQGTGANVLTF. The CDR3, as DNA: TGTGCCAGCTCACCACAGGGAACAGGGGCCAACGTCCTGACTTTC.

This clone has a count of ten or more. The identical CDR3 is also encoded by other nucleotide sequences in the sample. This rearrangement joins TRBV11-1 to TRBJ1-1; 9 bases are a match to TRBD1. The V gene's germline CDR1 is SGHAT and CDR2 FQDESV (reference sequence). The CDR3 is made up of 16 amino acids. The V segment lost 4 bases and the J segment 1 base; nucleotides outside the gene matches: 7. CDR3 DNA: TGTGCCAGCAGCTCCGCGGGACAGGGTGGGAACACTGAAGCTTTCTTT. It specifies CASSSAGQGGNTEAFF.

This clone has only a few counts. This chain joins TRBV12-3 or TRBV12-4 and TRBJ2-1; tentative D call: TRBD1 (6 bases). CDR3 length: 16 amino acids. Trimming stripped 0 bases from V and 4 bases from J, with 13 bases between. The CDR3 bases are TGTGCCAGCAGTTTAGCGCCCAGGGGTGGATACAATGAGCAGTTCTTC. This encodes CASSLAPRGGYNEQFF.

V usage is TRBV4-1 and J usage is TRBJ2-7; the D call may be TRBD1 or TRBD2 (5 bases each). The V gene lost 4 bases and the J gene lost 3 bases, with 13 bases spanning the gap. The CDR3 is made up of 14 amino acids. CDR1 MGHRA and CDR2 YSYEKL come from the germline V gene. The CDR3 DNA reads TGCGCCAGCAGCCCCCGGGACGGTTACTACGAGCAGTACTTC. Its protein product is CASSPRDGYYEQYF.

This clone showed up many times. The J gene is TRBJ2-4, the V gene TRBV20-1; D gene uncertain. Deletions cut 0 bases from V and 13 bases from J, with 4 bases between. CDR1 and CDR2 (germline): DFQATT, SNEGSKA (reference sequence). The CDR3 is made up of 9 amino acids. The CDR3 sequence is CSARDPQYF. CDR3 DNA sequence: TGCAGTGCTAGAGATCCACAGTACTTC.

The chain uses TRBV4-1 and TRBJ1-2; D is perhaps TRBD1 (6 bases). Germline V CDR1 and CDR2: MGHRA, YSYEKL. V dropped 4 bases and J dropped 3 bases, with 9 bases sitting between them. The CDR3 runs to 13 residues. DNA of the CDR3: TGCGCCAGCAGCCCGGGGGCTTACTATGGCTACACCTTC. Translated, it gives CASSPGAYYGYTF.

The chain has TRBV30 and TRBJ1-2; D might be TRBD1 (6 bases). This CDR3 is built from 12 residues. CDR1 and CDR2 from the germline V gene are GTSNPN and SVGIG (reference sequence). Trimming left V 1 base short and J 9 bases short, with 12 bases between. CDR3 bases: TGTGCCTGGAGTGGGGCAGGGGCGAGCTACACCTTC. Its protein product is CAWSGAGASYTF. Full variable domain (remainder filled in from reference TRBV30 and TRBJ1-2): SQTIHQWPATLVQPVGSPLSLECTVEGTSNPNLYWYRQAAGRGLQLLFYSVGIGQISSEVPQNLSASRPQDRQFILSSKKLLLSDSGFYLCAWSGAGASYTFGSGTRLTVV.

There are a few counts of this clone. This chain uses TRBV19 with TRBJ1-5, with D maybe TRBD1 (6 bases). Germline V lookup: CDR1 LNHDA, CDR2 SQIVND (reference sequence). Trimming cost V 5 bases and J 0 bases, with 8 bases left between them. The CDR3 spans 14 residues. As DNA, the CDR3 is TGTGCCAGTAGTCAGGGGAATAGCAATCAGCCCCAGCATTTT. It yields the protein CASSQGNSNQPQHF.

The chain employs TRBV20-1 and TRBJ2-5; tentatively, D is TRBD2 (7 bases). Per germline, CDR1 DFQATT and CDR2 SNEGSKA (reference sequence). With 6 bases removed from V and 3 bases from J, the gap between germline ends came to 20 bases. The CDR3 has 15 amino acids. Here the CDR3 reads CSARILRGREETQYF. The DNA of the CDR3 is TGCAGTGCCAGGATTCTGCGGGGGCGAGAAGAGACCCAGTACTTC.

V gene TRBV12-3 or TRBV12-4 combines with J gene TRBJ2-7, with 9 nucleotides matching TRBD2. There are 17 residues in the CDR3. The junction had 11 bases not matched to a gene; V was cut back by 1 base and J by 4 bases. The CDR3 sequence is CASSLGFGSGSWYEQYF. CDR3 nucleotide sequence: TGTGCCAGCAGTTTAGGATTTGGTAGCGGGAGTTGGTACGAGCAGTACTTC.

This chain links TRBV5-6 with TRBJ2-2; 7 bases map to TRBD2. CDR3 length: 16 residues. Germline assignment: CDR1 SGHDT and CDR2 YYEEEE. The V segment lost 4 bases and the J segment 4 bases; nucleotides outside the gene matches: 10. CDR3 DNA: TGTGCCAGCAGCCTGTGGCGGCGGGGGATCACCGGGGAGCTGTTTTTT. It codes for CASSLWRRGITGELFF.

This clone has a handful of counts. The gene calls are TRBV4-3 and TRBJ1-2; maybe TRBD1 (6 bases). Germline assignment: CDR1 LGHNA and CDR2 YSLEER. V lost 0 bases and J 4 bases, leaving 12 bases between the germline ends. The CDR3 contains 15 residues. The CDR3 sequence: CASSQEETGFYGYTF. The CDR3 DNA reads as TGCGCCAGCAGCCAAGAAGAGACAGGATTCTATGGCTACACCTTC.

This clone occurred many times. The chain recombines TRBV19 with TRBJ2-1; the D is unclear. CDR3 length equals 16 residues. Looked up from germline, CDR1 is LNHDA and CDR2 is SQIVND (reference sequence). The ends were cut back, 7 bases at V and 2 bases at J, with 18 bases in the middle. The CDR3 nucleotides are TGTGCCAGTACTACCACAGTACCCAGGCCCTACAATGAGCAGTTCTTC. Translated, it gives CASTTTVPRPYNEQFF. Combining the CDR3 with reference TRBV19 and TRBJ2-1 gives the whole variable domain DGGITQSPKYLFRKEGQNVTLSCEQNLNHDAMYWYRQDPGQGLRLIYYSQIVNDFQKGDIAEGYSVSREKKESFPLTVTSAQKNPTAFYLCASTTTVPRPYNEQFFGPGTRLTVL.

This clone has more than one count but fewer than ten. The junction departs from germline at one end; a sequencing error may be responsible. Other DNA sequences in this sample translate to the same CDR3. The V call is TRBV2, the J call TRBJ2-1; D could derive from TRBD1 or TRBD2 (5 bases each). Germline loops: CDR1 SNHLY, CDR2 FYNNEI. The CDR3 runs to 14 residues. The CDR3 DNA sequence: TGTGCCAGCAGCCAGATGCGTGGGGGTAATGAGCAGTTCTTT. Translation: CASSQMRGGNEQFF. The full variable domain, its missing parts supplied by reference TRBV2 and TRBJ2-1, is EPEVTQTPSHQVTQMGQEVILRCVPISNHLYFYWYRQILGQKVEFLVSFYNNEISEKSEIFDDQFSVERPDGSNFTLKIRSTKLEDSAMYFCASSQMRGGNEQFFGPGTRLTVL.

In its sample, this clone was seen many times. CDR3 bases: TGCAGTGCAAAGCTTATGACAGGGGGAAGTCTGGAAGAGACCCAGTACTTC. It yields the protein CSAKLMTGGSLEETQYF. The chain uses TRBV20-1 and TRBJ2-5; 9 positions agree with TRBD1. The CDR3 extends over 17 amino acids. Trimming cost V 6 bases and J 3 bases; bases outside gene matches: 17. CDR1 and CDR2 from the germline V gene are DFQATT and SNEGSKA (reference sequence).

The count of this clone is one. The gene calls are TRBV4-1 and TRBJ2-1; D unclear. The CDR3 length is 12 residues. Between the trimmed V and J ends, which lost 1 base and 5 bases, there was a span of 3 bases. Germline CDR1 MGHRA, CDR2 YSYEKL. The DNA of the CDR3 is TGCGCCAGCAGCCAAGGAGACAATGAGCAGTTCTTC. Residues: CASSQGDNEQFF.

V usage is TRBV5-1 and J usage is TRBJ2-7; D not certain. Germline-derived CDR1 and CDR2 are SGHRS and YFSETQ. V was clipped by 1 base and J by 3 bases, with 14 bases between them. The CDR3 spans 15 residues. CDR3 region: CASSLSQDHLYEQYF. The CDR3 coding sequence is TGCGCCAGCAGCTTGAGCCAGGACCATCTCTACGAGCAGTACTTC.

This clone came up a few times. The V and J genes are TRBV6-1 and TRBJ2-1, with TRBD1 as a possible D gene (5 bases). The CDR3 consists of 17 residues. CDR1 is MNHNS, CDR2 SASEGT, per germline. V lost 2 bases, J lost 5 bases, and 19 bases lay in between. The CDR3 nucleotides are TGTGCCAGCAGTGAAATAGGGGTTTCCTTGGGAAACAATGAGCAGTTCTTC. Its protein is CASSEIGVSLGNNEQFF.